This TCR beta chain was identified in a study of T-cell memory formation after mild COVID-19. This clonotype was observed at least ten times. Germline V gene data show CDR1 as MGHRA and CDR2 as YSYEKL. This CDR3 region has 14 residues. V gave up 1 base and J gave up 8 bases, with 11 bases separating them. TCRdb independently ran MiXCR on the 5' RACE reads; one entry per CDR3 protein. The sample lists more than 14,000 distinct CDR3 sequences; 20% to 25% were seen once. The TCR originated in a man younger than 35 who had mild COVID-19 (a few samples of this study predate the infection). Cell type and time point are not known. Material for sequencing was PBMCs or a T cell subset sorted from them (not recorded which). V and J are TRBV4-1 and TRBJ1-4; D remains unclear. The CDR3 nucleotides read TGCGCCAGCAGCCAAGTGGGGATATCAGAAAAACTGTTTTTT. This codes for CASSQVGISEKLFF.